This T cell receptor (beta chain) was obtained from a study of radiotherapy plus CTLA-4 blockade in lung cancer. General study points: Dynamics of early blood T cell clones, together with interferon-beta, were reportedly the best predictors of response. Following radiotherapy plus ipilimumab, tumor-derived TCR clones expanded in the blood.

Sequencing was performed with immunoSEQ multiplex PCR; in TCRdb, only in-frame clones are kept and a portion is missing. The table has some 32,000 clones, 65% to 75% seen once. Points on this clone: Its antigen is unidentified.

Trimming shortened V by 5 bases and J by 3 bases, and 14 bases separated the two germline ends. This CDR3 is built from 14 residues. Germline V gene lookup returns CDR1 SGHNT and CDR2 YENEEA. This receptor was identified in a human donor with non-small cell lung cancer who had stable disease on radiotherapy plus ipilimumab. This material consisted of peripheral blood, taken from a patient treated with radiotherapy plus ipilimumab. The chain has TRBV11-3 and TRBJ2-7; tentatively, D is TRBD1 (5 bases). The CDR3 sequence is CASSGRTPVYEQYF. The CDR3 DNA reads TGTGCCAGCAGCGGCAGGACACCAGTCTACGAGCAGTACTTC.